Listed below are T cell receptor beta chains from one sample, sequenced in a study of CD8 T cells in ankylosing spondylitis. TCRdb redid the calling of the 5' RACE reads with MiXCR, one entry per CDR3 protein. The sample carries 150,000 to 200,000 distinct CDR3 sequences, roughly 11% recorded once. Material: blood, either unsorted or a sorted T cell fraction (not recorded which). The receptors shown here come from a male donor with ankylosing spondylitis or in good health (not recorded which). Each CDR3 is given with its conserved first and last residue. The D gene is left open where the match is weak. Part of the rows lack a size; the others show once, few, many or a class for expanded clones.

v_gene	abundance	j_gene	len	d_gene	CDR3aa	CDR3nt
TRBV5-1	few	TRBJ2-1	17	TRBD2	CASSPGLAGGGYNEQFF	TGCGCCAGCAGCCCCGGACTAGCGGGAGGTGGTTACAATGAGCAGTTCTTC
TRBV3-1	many	TRBJ2-7	14	.	CASRGEELGYEQYF	TGTGCCAGCAGAGGAGAGGAACTAGGATACGAGCAGTACTTC
TRBV24-1	many	TRBJ2-5	16	.	CATSDFGPSGRETQYF	TGTGCCACCAGTGATTTTGGTCCAAGTGGCAGGGAGACCCAGTACTTC
TRBV30	.	TRBJ2-7	14	TRBD2	CAGTSGGRGYEQYF	TGTGCCGGAACGTCGGGGGGGAGGGGTTACGAGCAGTACTTC
TRBV29-1	.	TRBJ1-2	11	.	CSVLGESGYTF	TGCAGCGTTCTGGGAGAAAGCGGCTACACCTTC
TRBV7-6	.	TRBJ2-1	14	.	CASTKVVSDNEQFF	TGTGCCAGCACGAAGGTAGTAAGTGACAATGAGCAGTTCTTC
TRBV6-5	many	TRBJ1-1	17	TRBD1	CASSYSTGPGDNTEAFF	TGTGCCAGCAGCTACTCGACAGGGCCGGGGGATAACACTGAAGCTTTCTTT
TRBV6-6	few	TRBJ2-7	13	.	CASRPGASYEQYF	TGTGCCAGCAGACCCGGGGCCTCCTACGAGCAGTACTTC
TRBV12-3/TRBV12-4	many	TRBJ1-2	16	TRBD1	CASSLGGQGANYGYTF	TGTGCCAGCAGTTTAGGGGGACAGGGAGCTAACTATGGCTACACCTTC
TRBV10-3	many	TRBJ2-7	14	TRBD2	CAIRGLESSYEQYF	TGTGCCATCAGAGGACTAGAGTCTTCTTACGAGCAGTACTTC
TRBV29-1	many	TRBJ2-3	10	.	CSAGANTQYF	TGCAGTGCCGGGGCGAATACGCAGTATTTT
TRBV3-1	many	TRBJ2-1	11	.	CASSQEEKQFF	TGTGCCAGCAGCCAAGAGGAGAAACAGTTCTTC
TRBV10-3	many	TRBJ2-1	15	.	CAISASTSSYNEQFF	TGTGCCATCAGTGCCTCTACCAGCTCCTACAATGAGCAGTTCTTC
TRBV20-1	many	TRBJ1-4	14	.	CSASRGSKAEKLFF	TGCAGTGCTAGTCGGGGCAGTAAGGCTGAAAAACTGTTTTTT
TRBV19	.	TRBJ2-2	16	.	CASSIELTGSSGELFF	TGTGCCAGTAGTATAGAGCTTACAGGGTCCTCCGGGGAGCTGTTTTTT
TRBV20-1	many	TRBJ2-1	14	.	CSANRDRSYNEQFF	TGCAGTGCTAACAGGGACCGGTCCTACAATGAGCAGTTCTTC
TRBV20-1	many	TRBJ2-3	17	.	CSATRPGGRERIDTQYF	TGCAGTGCCACCCGGCCAGGGGGGCGGGAGAGGATAGATACGCAGTATTTT
TRBV5-1	many	TRBJ2-5	15	.	CASSLRGNSQETQYF	TGCGCCAGCAGCTTACGCGGCAACAGCCAAGAGACCCAGTACTTC
TRBV20-1	many	TRBJ2-4	15	.	CSARAPDSAKNIQYF	TGCAGTGCTAGAGCTCCGGACTCGGCCAAAAACATTCAGTACTTC
TRBV20-1	few	TRBJ2-1	15	.	CSPGKAGSSYNEQFF	TGCAGTCCCGGAAAGGCAGGGAGCTCCTACAATGAGCAGTTCTTC
TRBV20-1	many	TRBJ1-2	13	TRBD1	CSAPDREAMGYTF	TGCAGTGCTCCCGACAGGGAGGCCATGGGCTACACCTTC
TRBV7-7	many	TRBJ2-5	15	.	CASSPGSGRVETQYF	TGTGCCAGCAGCCCAGGCTCGGGGCGGGTGGAGACCCAGTACTTC
TRBV12-3/TRBV12-4	few	TRBJ2-5	14	.	CASSPGLSRETQYF	TGTGCCAGCTCGCCGGGACTTTCACGAGAGACCCAGTACTTC
TRBV12-3/TRBV12-4	many	TRBJ2-3	12	TRBD2	CASSLGLAGEYF	TGTGCCAGCAGTTTGGGGCTAGCGGGAGAATATTTT
TRBV14	many	TRBJ1-6	16	.	CASSQIQGKHNSPLHF	TGTGCCAGCAGCCAAATTCAGGGCAAGCATAATTCACCCCTCCACTTT
TRBV2	few	TRBJ2-7	15	TRBD1	CASSGGTGRSYEQYF	TGTGCCAGCAGTGGGGGGACAGGGCGCTCCTACGAGCAGTACTTC
TRBV12-3/TRBV12-4	.	TRBJ2-6	20	.	CASSQGTAVFLRSGANVLTF	TGTGCCAGCAGTCAAGGGACCGCGGTCTTTCTACGCTCTGGGGCCAACGTCCTGACTTTC
TRBV19	.	TRBJ2-5	15	.	CASSIGGRSGETQYF	TGTGCCAGTAGTATAGGGGGACGCTCAGGGGAGACCCAGTACTTC
TRBV7-9	once	TRBJ1-1	12	.	CASSFTPHGAFF	TGTGCCAGCAGCTTCACACCTCACGGGGCTTTCTTT
TRBV29-1	many	TRBJ1-5	15	.	CSVLYPGGDNQPQHF	TGCAGCGTTCTTTACCCGGGGGGAGATAATCAGCCCCAGCATTTT
TRBV25-1	many	TRBJ1-5	14	.	CASSEYGSNQPQHF	TGTGCCAGCAGTGAATACGGTAGCAATCAGCCCCAGCATTTT
TRBV18	many	TRBJ2-3	15	.	CASSPDQTTTDTQYF	TGTGCCAGCTCACCAGATCAGACAACCACAGATACGCAGTATTTT
TRBV12-3/TRBV12-4	.	TRBJ1-1	14	.	CASRTTGSLPEAFF	TGTGCCAGCAGAACCACAGGTTCCCTTCCTGAAGCTTTCTTT
TRBV20-1	many	TRBJ1-6	15	TRBD1	CSAKDRASYNSPLHF	TGCAGTGCCAAGGACAGGGCTTCCTATAATTCACCCCTCCACTTT
TRBV20-1	.	TRBJ1-5	19	.	CSARSLGQVSRTINQPQHF	TGCAGTGCTAGATCCCTGGGGCAGGTATCCCGAACCATCAATCAGCCCCAGCATTTT
TRBV5-1	many	TRBJ2-1	16	TRBD2	CASSRRTSGRAGEQFF	TGCGCCAGCAGCAGACGGACTAGCGGGAGGGCCGGTGAGCAGTTCTTC
TRBV20-1	few	TRBJ2-3	16	TRBD2	CSARGGTSGRLDTQYF	TGCAGTGCTAGAGGAGGGACTAGCGGGAGATTAGATACGCAGTATTTT
TRBV5-4	many	TRBJ2-3	14	.	CASSSVDGSDTQYF	TGTGCCAGCAGCTCGGTAGACGGATCAGATACGCAGTATTTT
TRBV7-2	.	TRBJ2-7	15	.	CASSLMPSQTGEQYF	TGTGCCAGCAGCTTAATGCCCTCCCAAACGGGGGAGCAGTACTTC
TRBV5-1	many	TRBJ2-2	14	.	CASSLQDYTGELFF	TGCGCCAGCAGCTTGCAGGACTACACCGGGGAGCTGTTTTTT
TRBV15	many	TRBJ1-1	14	TRBD1	CATSRVGQGGGAFF	TGTGCCACCAGCAGAGTCGGACAGGGGGGAGGAGCTTTCTTT
TRBV12-3/TRBV12-4	many	TRBJ2-2	16	TRBD2	CASSRLAGADTGELFF	TGTGCCAGCAGCCGACTAGCGGGAGCTGACACCGGGGAGCTGTTTTTT
TRBV5-1	.	TRBJ2-1	15	.	CASSLSPGPRNEQFF	TGCGCCAGCAGCTTGTCGCCGGGACCCCGGAATGAGCAGTTCTTC
TRBV7-9	.	TRBJ2-2	16	TRBD2	CASSLTSGVRTGELFF	TGTGCCAGCAGCCTGACTAGCGGGGTTCGAACCGGGGAGCTGTTTTTT
TRBV5-1	few	TRBJ2-7	18	TRBD2	CASSLGLAGGPRSYEQYF	TGCGCCAGCAGCTTGGGACTAGCGGGAGGGCCAAGGTCCTACGAGCAGTACTTC
TRBV2	many	TRBJ2-1	16	.	CASSEALSGGGYEQFF	TGTGCCAGCAGTGAAGCATTGTCAGGGGGGGGCTATGAGCAGTTCTTC
TRBV7-2	many	TRBJ2-5	14	.	CASRRKSDGETQYF	TGTGCCAGCAGGCGAAAGTCCGATGGCGAGACCCAGTACTTC
TRBV27	many	TRBJ1-1	14	.	CASSPQGGWTEAFF	TGTGCCAGCAGTCCACAGGGAGGATGGACTGAAGCTTTCTTT
TRBV29-1	few	TRBJ2-1	11	.	CSVEDRFVQFF	TGCAGCGTTGAAGATCGGTTTGTGCAGTTCTTC
TRBV18	many	TRBJ2-5	16	.	CASSLGSRTKQETQYF	TGTGCCAGCTCACTAGGTAGTAGGACTAAGCAAGAGACCCAGTACTTC
TRBV20-1	once	TRBJ1-1	11	.	CSARANTEAFF	TGCAGTGCTAGAGCAAACACTGAAGCTTTCTTT
TRBV5-6	few	TRBJ2-1	16	TRBD2	CASSFRPGLAGVKGFF	TGTGCCAGCAGCTTCAGACCGGGACTAGCGGGAGTGAAAGGGTTCTTC